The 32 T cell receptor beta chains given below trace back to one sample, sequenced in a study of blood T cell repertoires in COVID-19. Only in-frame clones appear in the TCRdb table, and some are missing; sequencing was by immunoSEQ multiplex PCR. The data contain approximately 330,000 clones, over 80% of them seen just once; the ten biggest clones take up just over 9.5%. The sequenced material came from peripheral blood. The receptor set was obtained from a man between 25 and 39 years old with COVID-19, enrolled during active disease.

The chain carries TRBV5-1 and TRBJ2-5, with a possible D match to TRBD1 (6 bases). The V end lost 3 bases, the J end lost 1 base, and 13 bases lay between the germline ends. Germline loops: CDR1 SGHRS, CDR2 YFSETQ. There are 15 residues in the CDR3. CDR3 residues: CASSSTDRLQETQYF. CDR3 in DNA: TGCGCCAGCAGCTCAACTGACAGGCTCCAAGAGACCCAGTACTTC.

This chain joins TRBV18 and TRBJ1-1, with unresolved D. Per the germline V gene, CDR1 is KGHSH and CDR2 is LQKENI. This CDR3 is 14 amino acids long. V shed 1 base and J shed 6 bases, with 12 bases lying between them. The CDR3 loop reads CASSPRQEGPEAFF. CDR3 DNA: TGTGCCAGCTCACCACGCCAGGAGGGCCCTGAAGCTTTCTTT.

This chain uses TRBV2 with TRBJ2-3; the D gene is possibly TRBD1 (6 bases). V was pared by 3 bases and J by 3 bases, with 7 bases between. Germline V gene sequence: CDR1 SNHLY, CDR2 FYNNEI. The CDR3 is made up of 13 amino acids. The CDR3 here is CASSDTGTDTQYF. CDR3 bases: TGTGCCAGCAGTGACACAGGGACAGATACGCAGTATTTT.

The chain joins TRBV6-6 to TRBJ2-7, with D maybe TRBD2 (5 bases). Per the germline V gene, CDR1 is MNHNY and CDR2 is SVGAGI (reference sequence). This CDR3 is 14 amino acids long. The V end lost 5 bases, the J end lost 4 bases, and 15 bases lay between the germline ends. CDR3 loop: CASSLPGVGYEQYF. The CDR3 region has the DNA TGTGCCAGCAGTCTCCCCGGGGTAGGGTACGAGCAGTACTTC.

The CDR3 nucleotides read TGTGCCAGCTCACCACCGACTAGATCTGGGGCCAACGTCCTGACTTTC. Its translation: CASSPPTRSGANVLTF. The rearrangement links TRBV18 to TRBJ2-6, with a tentative D call TRBD2 (6 bases). V was cut by 0 bases and J by 1 base, with 7 bases left in between. The CDR3 spans 16 residues. Germline CDR1 reads KGHSH; CDR2 reads LQKENI. Together with reference TRBV18 and TRBJ2-6, the CDR3 gives the full variable domain: NAGVMQNPRHLVRRRGQEARLRCSPMKGHSHVYWYRQLPEEGLKFMVYLQKENIIDESGMPKERFSAEFPKEGPSILRIQQVVRGDSAAYFCASSPPTRSGANVLTFGAGSRLTVL.

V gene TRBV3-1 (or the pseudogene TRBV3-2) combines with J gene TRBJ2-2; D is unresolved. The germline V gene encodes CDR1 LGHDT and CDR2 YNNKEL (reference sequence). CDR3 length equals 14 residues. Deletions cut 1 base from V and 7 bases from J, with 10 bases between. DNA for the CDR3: TGTGCCAGCAGCCAAGTTGGTTATAGCGGGGAGCTGTTTTTT. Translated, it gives CASSQVGYSGELFF.

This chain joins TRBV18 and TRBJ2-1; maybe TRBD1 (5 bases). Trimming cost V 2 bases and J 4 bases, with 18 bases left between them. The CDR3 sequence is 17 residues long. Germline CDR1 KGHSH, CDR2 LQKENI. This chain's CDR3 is CASSPSVGQGFYNEQFF. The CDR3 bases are TGTGCCAGCTCACCAAGTGTAGGTCAGGGCTTTTACAATGAGCAGTTCTTC.

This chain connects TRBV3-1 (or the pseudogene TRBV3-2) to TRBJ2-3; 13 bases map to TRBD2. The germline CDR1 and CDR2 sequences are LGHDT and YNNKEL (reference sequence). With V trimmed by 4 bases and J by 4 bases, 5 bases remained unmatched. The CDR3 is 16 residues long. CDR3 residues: CASSRTSGRASDTQYF. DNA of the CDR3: TGTGCCAGCAGCCGCACTAGCGGGAGGGCCTCAGATACGCAGTATTTT.

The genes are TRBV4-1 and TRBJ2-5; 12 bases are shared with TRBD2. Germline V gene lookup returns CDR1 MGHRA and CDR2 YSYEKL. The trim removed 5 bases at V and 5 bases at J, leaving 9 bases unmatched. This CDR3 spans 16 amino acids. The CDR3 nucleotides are TGCGCCAGCAGCTCTCGACTAGCGGGAGTGTCGGAGACCCAGTACTTC. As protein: CASSSRLAGVSETQYF.

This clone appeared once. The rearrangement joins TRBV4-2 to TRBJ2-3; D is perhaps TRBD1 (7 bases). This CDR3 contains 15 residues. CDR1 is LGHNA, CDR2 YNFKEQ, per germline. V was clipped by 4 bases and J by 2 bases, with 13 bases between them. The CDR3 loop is CASSRRGQTTDTQYF. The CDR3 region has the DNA TGTGCCAGCAGCCGGAGGGGGCAGACCACAGATACGCAGTATTTT.

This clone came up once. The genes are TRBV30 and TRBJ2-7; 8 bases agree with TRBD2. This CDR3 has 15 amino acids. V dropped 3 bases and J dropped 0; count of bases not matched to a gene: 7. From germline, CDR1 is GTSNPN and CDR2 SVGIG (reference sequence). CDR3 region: CAWSNSGTSSYEQYF. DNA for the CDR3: TGTGCCTGGAGCAATTCCGGGACTAGCTCCTACGAGCAGTACTTC.

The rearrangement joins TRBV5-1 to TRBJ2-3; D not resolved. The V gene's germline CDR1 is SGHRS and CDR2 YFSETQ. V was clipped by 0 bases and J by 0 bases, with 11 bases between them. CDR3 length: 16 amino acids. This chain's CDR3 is CASSLAPGPSTDTQYF. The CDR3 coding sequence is TGCGCCAGCAGCTTGGCCCCAGGCCCTAGCACAGATACGCAGTATTTT.

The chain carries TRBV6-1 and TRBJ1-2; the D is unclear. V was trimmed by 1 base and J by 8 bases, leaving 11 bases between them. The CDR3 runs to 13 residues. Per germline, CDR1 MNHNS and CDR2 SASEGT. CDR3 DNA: TGTGCCAGCAGTGAAGGCAGTATGATCGGCTACACCTTC. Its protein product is CASSEGSMIGYTF.

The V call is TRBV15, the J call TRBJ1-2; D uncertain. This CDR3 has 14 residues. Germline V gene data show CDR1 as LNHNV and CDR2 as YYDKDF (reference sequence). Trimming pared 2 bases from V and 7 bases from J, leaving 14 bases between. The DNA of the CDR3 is TGTGCCACCAGCAGAAAAAGATTCCCCGGTGGCTACACCTTC. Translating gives CATSRKRFPGGYTF.

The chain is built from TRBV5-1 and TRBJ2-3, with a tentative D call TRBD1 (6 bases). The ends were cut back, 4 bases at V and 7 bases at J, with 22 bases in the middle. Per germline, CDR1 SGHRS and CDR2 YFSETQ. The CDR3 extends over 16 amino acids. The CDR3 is CASSKDRPTSGNTQYF. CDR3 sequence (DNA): TGCGCCAGCAGCAAGGACAGACCCACCTCCGGTAATACGCAGTATTTT.

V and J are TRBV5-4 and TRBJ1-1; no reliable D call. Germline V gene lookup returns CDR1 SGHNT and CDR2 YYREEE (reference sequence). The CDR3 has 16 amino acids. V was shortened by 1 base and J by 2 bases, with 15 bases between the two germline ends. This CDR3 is CASSLPSGGSNTEAFF. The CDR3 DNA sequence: TGTGCCAGCAGCTTGCCCTCAGGAGGATCAAACACTGAAGCTTTCTTT.

The CDR3 sequence: CASSREEASTDTQYF. The CDR3 nucleotides read TGTGCCAGCAGCCGGGAGGAGGCGAGCACAGATACGCAGTATTTT. The chain joins TRBV2 to TRBJ2-3; 7 nucleotides line up with TRBD2. This CDR3 contains 15 residues. Germline CDR1 and CDR2: SNHLY and FYNNEI. Germline trimming cut 6 bases from V and 0 bases from J; bases unmatched to any gene: 6. Combining the CDR3 with reference TRBV2 and TRBJ2-3 gives the whole variable domain EPEVTQTPSHQVTQMGQEVILRCVPISNHLYFYWYRQILGQKVEFLVSFYNNEISEKSEIFDDQFSVERPDGSNFTLKIRSTKLEDSAMYFCASSREEASTDTQYFGPGTRLTVL.

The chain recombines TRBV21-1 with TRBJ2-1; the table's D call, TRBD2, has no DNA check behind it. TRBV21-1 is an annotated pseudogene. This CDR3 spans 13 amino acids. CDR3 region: CASPPERRNEQFF. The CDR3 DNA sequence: TGTGCCAGCCCGCCGGAGAGAAGGAATGAGCAGTTCTTC.

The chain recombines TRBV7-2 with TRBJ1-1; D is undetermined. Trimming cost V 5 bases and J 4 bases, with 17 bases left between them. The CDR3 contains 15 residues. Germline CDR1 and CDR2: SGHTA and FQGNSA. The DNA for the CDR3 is TGTGCCAGCAGCCCACTAGGTTTCGGGGTCACTGAAGCTTTCTTT. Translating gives CASSPLGFGVTEAFF.

CDR3 in DNA: TGTGCTAGTGGCCGGGACAGGGGTATCACAGATACGCAGTATTTT. It translates to CASGRDRGITDTQYF. This chain links TRBV12-5 with TRBJ2-3; 10 bases are shared with TRBD1. Unmatched junction bases numbered 5, after V lost 6 bases and J lost 2 bases. Germline CDR1 is LGHNT and CDR2 is FRNRAP. There are 15 residues in the CDR3.

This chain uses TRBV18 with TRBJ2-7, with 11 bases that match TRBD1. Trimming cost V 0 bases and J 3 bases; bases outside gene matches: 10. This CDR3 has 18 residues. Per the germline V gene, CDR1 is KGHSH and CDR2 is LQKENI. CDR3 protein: CASSPPSRPGQGVYEQYF. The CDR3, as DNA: TGTGCCAGCTCACCACCGTCTAGACCGGGACAGGGGGTCTACGAGCAGTACTTC.

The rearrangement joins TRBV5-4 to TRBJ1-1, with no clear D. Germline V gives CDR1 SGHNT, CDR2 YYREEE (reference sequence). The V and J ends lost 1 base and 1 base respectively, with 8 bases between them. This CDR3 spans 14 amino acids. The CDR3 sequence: CASSLFSRNTEAFF. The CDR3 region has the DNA TGTGCCAGCAGCTTGTTCTCCAGGAACACTGAAGCTTTCTTT.

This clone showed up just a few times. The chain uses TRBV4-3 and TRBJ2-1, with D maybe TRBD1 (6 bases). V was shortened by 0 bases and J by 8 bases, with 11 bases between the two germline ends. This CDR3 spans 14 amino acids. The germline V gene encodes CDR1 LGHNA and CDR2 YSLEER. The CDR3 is CASSQEQGLDEQFF. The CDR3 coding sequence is TGCGCCAGCAGCCAAGAACAGGGTCTGGATGAGCAGTTCTTC.

The CDR3 DNA sequence: TGCGCCAGCAGCTTGTTGGGGGGAAATATCAATTACGAGCAGTACTTC. Amino acid sequence: CASSLLGGNINYEQYF. This chain links TRBV5-1 with TRBJ2-7, with D perhaps matching TRBD2 (6 bases). The V end was cut by 1 base, the J end by 4 bases, with 18 bases between. The CDR3 sequence is 16 residues long. The germline V gene encodes CDR1 SGHRS and CDR2 YFSETQ.

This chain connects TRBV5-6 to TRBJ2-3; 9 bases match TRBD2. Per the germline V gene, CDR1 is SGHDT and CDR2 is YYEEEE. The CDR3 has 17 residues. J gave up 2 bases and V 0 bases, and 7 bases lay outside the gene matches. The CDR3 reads CASSLVGGREDTDTQYF. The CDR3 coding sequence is TGTGCCAGCAGCTTGGTAGGCGGGAGGGAAGACACAGATACGCAGTATTTT.

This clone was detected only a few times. In DNA, the CDR3 is TGTGCCAGCAGTACCTCGAGGGCCCTACCCCTCCACTTT. Translated: CASSTSRALPLHF. The chain is built from TRBV27 and TRBJ1-6; no clear D gene. The CDR3 has 13 amino acids. V was cut by 5 bases and J by 12 bases, with 14 bases left in between. CDR1 is MNHEY and CDR2 is SMNVEV in the germline V gene (reference sequence).

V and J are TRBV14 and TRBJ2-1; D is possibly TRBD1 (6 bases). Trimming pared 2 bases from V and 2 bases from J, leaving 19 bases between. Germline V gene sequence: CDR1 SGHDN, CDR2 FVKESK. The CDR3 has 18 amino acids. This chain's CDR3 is CASSQYSQGIGAYNEQFF. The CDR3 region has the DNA TGTGCCAGCAGCCAATACAGCCAGGGGATCGGGGCCTACAATGAGCAGTTCTTC.

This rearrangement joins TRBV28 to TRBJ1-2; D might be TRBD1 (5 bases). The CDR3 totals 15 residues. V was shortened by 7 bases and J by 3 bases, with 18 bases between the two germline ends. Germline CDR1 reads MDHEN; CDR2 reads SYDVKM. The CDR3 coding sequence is TGTGCCAGCATTTCGACAGTTTCAACCCACTATGGCTACACCTTC. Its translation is CASISTVSTHYGYTF.

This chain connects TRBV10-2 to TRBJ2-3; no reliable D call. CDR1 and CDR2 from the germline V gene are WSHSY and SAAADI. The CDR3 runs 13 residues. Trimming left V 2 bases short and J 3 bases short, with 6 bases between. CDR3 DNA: TGCGCCAGCAGTGAGCAGAGGACAGATACGCAGTATTTT. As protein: CASSEQRTDTQYF.

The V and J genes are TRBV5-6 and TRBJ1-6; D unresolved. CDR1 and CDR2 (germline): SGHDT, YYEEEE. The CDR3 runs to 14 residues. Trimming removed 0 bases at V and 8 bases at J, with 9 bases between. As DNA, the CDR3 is TGTGCCAGCAGCTTGGATGGCAGTTATTCACCCCTCCACTTT. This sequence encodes CASSLDGSYSPLHF. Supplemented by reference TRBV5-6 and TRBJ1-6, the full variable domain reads DAGVTQSPTHLIKTRGQQVTLRCSPKSGHDTVSWYQQALGQGPQFIFQYYEEEERQRGNFPDRFSGHQFPNYSSELNVNALLLGDSALYLCASSLDGSYSPLHFGNGTRLTVT.

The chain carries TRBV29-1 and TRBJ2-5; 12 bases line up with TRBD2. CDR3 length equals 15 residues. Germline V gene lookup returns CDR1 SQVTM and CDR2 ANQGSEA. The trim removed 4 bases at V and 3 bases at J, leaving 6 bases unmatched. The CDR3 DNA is TGCAGCGTTGGGCGGACTAGCGGGGCTGAAGAGACCCAGTACTTC. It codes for CSVGRTSGAEETQYF.

The CDR3 protein is CASSLARGESTDTQYF. The DNA for the CDR3 is TGTGCCAGCAGCTTGGCCCGGGGGGAGAGTACAGATACGCAGTATTTT. V and J are TRBV5-4 and TRBJ2-3, with 7 bases identical to TRBD2. Trimming at V came to 0 bases and at J to 3 bases, leaving 7 bases not matched to a gene. Looked up from germline, CDR1 is SGHNT and CDR2 is YYREEE (reference sequence). The CDR3 extends over 16 amino acids.